The rows below give T cell receptor beta chains drawn from one sample of a study of neurological immune-mediated disorders. TCRdb fed the 5' RACE reads into MiXCR, producing one record per CDR3 protein. Of over 70,000 distinct CDR3 sequences in the sample, roughly 10% were seen once. The source material was PBMCs. The receptors originated from a man aged 30-40 years in good health. The CDR3 runs from the conserved cysteine through the conserved F or W. Each record gives: V gene, clone size, D gene, J gene, CDR3 protein, CDR3 DNA. A D gene is named only where the DNA matches it firmly. Size is omitted from some rows. Given values are once, few, many or a class for expanded clones.

TRBV11-2	many	.	TRBJ2-3	CASSLEPGPLPNGGTDTQYF	TGTGCCAGCAGCTTAGAACCCGGGCCCCTTCCGAATGGGGGCACAGATACGCAGTATTTT
TRBV28	many	TRBD2	TRBJ2-2	CASSPVLSYSGSSTGELFF	TGTGCCAGCAGCCCAGTACTGTCCTATAGCGGGAGTAGCACCGGGGAGCTGTTTTTT
TRBV5-1	many	.	TRBJ2-5	CASSRELPGQETQYF	TGCGCCAGCAGCCGAGAACTCCCGGGCCAAGAGACCCAGTACTTC
TRBV27	many	.	TRBJ1-5	CASSLLGRGSNQPQHF	TGTGCCAGCAGTTTATTGGGACGGGGGAGCAATCAGCCCCAGCATTTT
TRBV7-2	many	TRBD1	TRBJ1-5	CASSLTGGHSNQPQHF	TGTGCCAGCAGCTTGACAGGGGGGCATAGCAATCAGCCCCAGCATTTT
TRBV10-3	many	TRBD2	TRBJ2-3	CAISESTSGRLADTQYF	TGTGCCATCAGTGAGTCCACTAGCGGGAGGTTGGCAGATACGCAGTATTTT
TRBV4-1	many	TRBD2	TRBJ2-1	CASSQGLAVSYNEQFF	TGCGCCAGCAGCCAAGGACTAGCGGTGTCCTACAATGAGCAGTTCTTC
TRBV27	.	TRBD1	TRBJ2-5	CASSRPPTGGKETQYF	TGTGCCAGCAGCCGACCGCCGACAGGGGGCAAAGAGACCCAGTACTTC
TRBV29-1	many	.	TRBJ2-6	CSVDASGANVLTF	TGCAGCGTTGATGCTTCTGGGGCCAACGTCCTGACTTTC
TRBV28	many	.	TRBJ2-3	CASSLGPVNTQYF	TGTGCCAGCAGTTTAGGACCGGTGAATACGCAGTATTTT
TRBV6-2/TRBV6-3	.	.	TRBJ2-5	CASTLNTAWTQYF	TGTGCCAGCACCTTGAACACGGCTTGGACACAGTACTTC
TRBV7-2	many	.	TRBJ2-7	CASSLRQVGSYEQYF	TGTGCCAGCAGCCTCCGACAGGTCGGGTCCTACGAGCAGTACTTC
TRBV20-1	many	TRBD2	TRBJ2-5	CSARAASGMGETQYF	TGCAGTGCTAGAGCGGCTAGCGGGATGGGAGAGACCCAGTACTTC
TRBV28	many	TRBD1	TRBJ2-7	CASSAGQGRGVIYEQYF	TGTGCCAGCAGTGCTGGACAGGGCCGGGGCGTGATCTACGAGCAGTACTTC
TRBV5-1	many	TRBD2	TRBJ2-1	CASSSLRTSEYNEQFF	TGCGCCAGCAGCTCGCTAAGGACTAGCGAGTACAATGAGCAGTTCTTC
TRBV6-4	many	.	TRBJ2-1	CASSARTEGGDEQFF	TGTGCCAGCAGTGCCCGGACAGAGGGGGGCGATGAGCAGTTCTTC
TRBV12-3/TRBV12-4	.	.	TRBJ2-3	CASSSHTDTQYF	TGTGCCAGCAGTTCCCACACAGATACGCAGTATTTT
TRBV18	many	.	TRBJ2-7	CASSPGKSYEQYF	TGTGCCAGCTCACCGGGGAAAAGCTACGAGCAGTACTTC
TRBV28	.	TRBD2	TRBJ2-7	CASRTSGIAYEQYF	TGTGCCAGCAGGACTAGCGGGATAGCTTACGAGCAGTACTTC
TRBV6-6	many	.	TRBJ2-7	CASSQVADGPYEQYF	TGTGCCAGCAGTCAGGTCGCCGACGGTCCCTACGAGCAGTACTTC
TRBV21-1	many	.	TRBJ2-1	CASNSSGLTGQGTSGSDNEQFF	TGTGCCAGCAATAGTAGTGGGTTGACGGGACAGGGAACTAGCGGGAGCGACAATGAGCAGTTCTTC
TRBV20-1	.	.	TRBJ2-5	CSARDRQFGETQYF	TGCAGTGCTAGAGATCGCCAGTTCGGGGAGACCCAGTACTTC
TRBV20-1	few	.	TRBJ1-2	CSARDKRGPHYGYTF	TGCAGTGCTAGAGATAAGCGGGGGCCTCACTATGGCTACACCTTC
TRBV5-1	many	.	TRBJ2-4	CASSLGLFQYF	TGCGCCAGCAGCCTAGGACTTTTTCAGTACTTC
TRBV24-1	many	.	TRBJ1-1	CATSDFDTEAFF	TGTGCCACCAGTGATTTCGACACTGAAGCTTTCTTT
TRBV27	many	TRBD1	TRBJ2-5	CASSSGQGWETQYF	TGTGCCAGCAGTTCCGGACAGGGGTGGGAGACCCAGTACTTC
TRBV7-8	many	TRBD1	TRBJ2-7	CASSLALGQGPEQYF	TGTGCCAGCAGCTTGGCACTAGGACAGGGGCCCGAGCAGTACTTC
TRBV5-1	many	TRBD2	TRBJ2-1	CASSPTAGGKGNEQFF	TGCGCCAGCAGCCCGACAGCGGGAGGGAAGGGCAATGAGCAGTTCTTC
TRBV5-1	many	TRBD2	TRBJ2-1	CASSLGLAGGLYNEQFF	TGCGCCAGCAGCCTTGGACTAGCGGGAGGACTCTACAATGAGCAGTTCTTC
TRBV27	many	.	TRBJ2-6	CASSSTSRGILTLDSGANVLTF	TGTGCCAGCAGTTCTACCTCCAGAGGAATACTTACCTTAGATTCTGGGGCCAACGTCCTGACTTTC
TRBV18	few	.	TRBJ2-7	CASSPQGSGDEQYF	TGTGCCAGCTCACCGCAAGGGTCTGGCGACGAGCAGTACTTC
TRBV20-1	many	.	TRBJ2-2	CSARGRGELFF	TGCAGTGCTAGAGGGCGGGGGGAGCTGTTTTTT
TRBV7-7	.	TRBD2	TRBJ2-1	CANSTGLAGSSYNEQFF	TGTGCCAACAGCACCGGACTAGCGGGGAGCTCCTACAATGAGCAGTTCTTC
TRBV27	many	TRBD1	TRBJ1-6	CASSTDRGGSPLHF	TGTGCCAGCAGCACAGACAGGGGTGGATCACCCCTCCACTTT
TRBV18	many	.	TRBJ1-5	CASSPVQQNQPQHF	TGTGCCAGCTCACCGGTACAGCAAAATCAGCCCCAGCATTTT
TRBV20-1	many	TRBD2	TRBJ2-1	CSARDPGLANNEQFF	TGCAGTGCTAGAGATCCGGGACTAGCTAACAATGAGCAGTTCTTC
TRBV7-9	.	TRBD1	TRBJ2-1	CASSKPGQGDNEQFF	TGTGCCAGCAGCAAACCGGGACAGGGGGACAATGAGCAGTTCTTC
TRBV12-3/TRBV12-4	many	TRBD1	TRBJ2-5	CASRSDRENQETQYF	TGTGCCAGCAGGTCCGACAGGGAAAATCAAGAGACCCAGTACTTC
TRBV5-1	many	TRBD2	TRBJ2-3	CASSLGSGSLTDTQYF	TGCGCCAGCAGCTTAGGTAGCGGGAGTCTTACAGATACGCAGTATTTT
TRBV15	many	TRBD1	TRBJ2-4	CATSRADRGWTKNIQYF	TGTGCCACCAGCAGAGCTGACAGGGGATGGACCAAAAACATTCAGTACTTC
TRBV24-1	many	.	TRBJ1-1	CATSDSGTTRAFF	TGTGCCACCAGTGATTCTGGGACGACGCGGGCTTTCTTT
TRBV20-1	many	TRBD2	TRBJ2-1	CSARIRAGGGYNEQFF	TGCAGTGCTAGGATCCGGGCTGGCGGGGGGTACAATGAGCAGTTCTTC
TRBV5-1	many	TRBD1	TRBJ2-2	CASAWGGQGRTGELFF	TGCGCCAGCGCCTGGGGAGGACAGGGGAGGACCGGGGAGCTGTTTTTT
TRBV6-6	few	.	TRBJ2-4	CASSTGLGKNIQYF	TGTGCCAGCAGCACAGGGTTGGGCAAAAACATTCAGTACTTC
TRBV18	many	.	TRBJ2-5	CASSPPIGETQYF	TGTGCCAGCTCACCACCGATCGGAGAGACCCAGTACTTC
TRBV7-2	many	.	TRBJ1-2	CASSLALGPGDGYTF	TGTGCCAGCAGCTTAGCGTTAGGACCCGGTGATGGCTACACCTTC
TRBV27	many	TRBD2	TRBJ2-1	CASSLAGGFSYNEQFF	TGTGCCAGCAGTTTAGCGGGAGGATTCTCCTACAATGAGCAGTTCTTC
TRBV29-1	many	.	TRBJ1-2	CSVEGAGGGYTF	TGCAGCGTTGAGGGGGCAGGCGGTGGCTACACCTTC
TRBV20-1	.	.	TRBJ2-6	CSARGYSGSGANVLTF	TGCAGTGCTAGAGGTTATTCGGGCTCTGGGGCCAACGTCCTGACTTTC
TRBV25-1	many	.	TRBJ2-3	CASTDGYTDTQYF	TGTGCCAGTACGGACGGCTACACAGATACGCAGTATTTT